Below are 13 T cell receptor beta chains sequenced from a single sample in a study of cytotoxic CD8 clonotypes in ibrutinib-treated CLL. Clones were read by immunoSEQ multiplex PCR, and TCRdb kept only the in-frame ones, dropping some. Altogether nearly 85,000 clones are present, roughly 83% being singletons, with the ten largest covering approximately 5.1%. The sequencing used PBMCs, collected after 12 months of ibrutinib treatment. These receptors were obtained from a human donor with chronic lymphocytic leukemia.

J is TRBJ2-5 and V is TRBV2; D call uncertain. V lost 4 bases and J 4 bases, leaving 10 bases between the germline ends. In germline, CDR1 is SNHLY, CDR2 FYNNEI. This CDR3 region has 13 residues. The CDR3 region has the DNA TGTGCCAGCAGTGTGCGAAACCGAGAGACCCAGTACTTC. Its protein product is CASSVRNRETQYF.

The rearrangement joins TRBV4-1 to TRBJ2-7; D uncertain. There are 16 residues in the CDR3. The V end lost 2 bases, the J end lost 2 bases, and 16 bases lay between the germline ends. CDR1 MGHRA and CDR2 YSYEKL come from the germline V gene. CDR3 sequence reads: CASSQMSPPRAYEQYF. In DNA form, the CDR3 reads TGCGCCAGCAGCCAAATGTCCCCCCCCCGGGCCTACGAGCAGTACTTC.

Comment on this clone: Its ends do not fully match the called genes, so a read error is possible. The gene calls are TRBV28 and TRBJ2-7; possibly TRBD2 for D (7 bases). The CDR3 has 13 amino acids. The V gene's germline CDR1 is MDHEN and CDR2 SYDVKM. In nucleotides, the CDR3 is TGCGCAACGGCCGGGGGGCCCTCCTACGAGCAGTACTTC. Encoded protein: CATAGGPSYEQYF.

This chain connects TRBV6-6 to TRBJ1-2, with 7 bases that match TRBD1. V gave up 0 bases and J gave up 8 bases; unmatched junction bases: 3. The CDR3 runs to 13 residues. Germline V gives CDR1 MNHNY, CDR2 SVGAGI (reference sequence). The CDR3 reads CASSYSDRVGYTF. The CDR3 nucleotides are TGTGCCAGCAGTTACTCAGACAGGGTGGGCTACACCTTC.

This clone has a single count. The chain couples TRBV28 to TRBJ2-3; D remains ambiguous. The V gene lost 0 bases and the J gene lost 4 bases, with 5 bases spanning the gap. The CDR3 loop spans 13 amino acids. Looked up from germline, CDR1 is MDHEN and CDR2 is SYDVKM. In nucleotides, the CDR3 is TGTGCCAGCAGTTTATGGAGGTCAGATACGCAGTATTTT. It is translated as CASSLWRSDTQYF.

CDR3 in amino acids: CASSATSGRVGEQFF. As DNA, the CDR3 is TGTGCCAGCAGTGCGACTAGCGGGAGGGTGGGTGAGCAGTTCTTC. The V and J genes are TRBV2 and TRBJ2-1; 14 nucleotides line up with TRBD2. Trimming removed 4 bases from V and 9 bases from J; junction bases left unmatched: 5. The CDR3 extends over 15 amino acids. Per the germline V gene, CDR1 is SNHLY and CDR2 is FYNNEI.

The chain uses TRBV19 and TRBJ1-1; TRBD1 is a possible D gene (6 bases). The CDR3 consists of 14 residues. Germline loops: CDR1 LNHDA, CDR2 SQIVND (reference sequence). V was cut by 6 bases and J by 3 bases, with 14 bases left in between. The DNA of the CDR3 is TGTGCCAGTAGCACAACAGGGTCGTACACTGAAGCTTTCTTT. Protein: CASSTTGSYTEAFF.

V and J are TRBV28 and TRBJ1-4; D ambiguous. Germline CDR1 and CDR2: MDHEN and SYDVKM. With 5 bases removed from V and 8 bases from J, the gap between germline ends came to 15 bases. The CDR3 runs to 14 residues. In DNA, the CDR3 is TGTGCCAGCAGTCCCGGCCGAGGGTGGGAAAAACTGTTTTTT. It translates to CASSPGRGWEKLFF.

The table lists this clone with many counts. J is TRBJ2-1 and V is TRBV2; D remains ambiguous. This CDR3 has 12 residues. Trimming cost V 3 bases and J 9 bases, with 9 bases left between them. Per germline, CDR1 SNHLY and CDR2 FYNNEI. CDR3 loop: CASSEGYGEQFF. CDR3 nucleotides: TGTGCCAGCAGTGAGGGGTACGGTGAGCAGTTCTTC.

The chain has TRBV7-9 and TRBJ1-1, with D perhaps matching TRBD1 (5 bases). CDR1 and CDR2 from the germline V gene are SEHNR and FQNEAQ (reference sequence). The CDR3 loop spans 16 amino acids. The V and J ends lost 5 bases and 2 bases respectively, with 18 bases between them. CDR3 DNA sequence: TGTGCCAGCAGCGCCTGGGGGTTGAGGACAAACACTGAAGCTTTCTTT. Protein: CASSAWGLRTNTEAFF.

The genes are TRBV28 and TRBJ1-5; 8 bases are shared with TRBD1. V shed 0 bases, J shed 0 bases, and the junction held 7 bases outside the gene matches. From germline, CDR1 is MDHEN and CDR2 SYDVKM. The CDR3 contains 18 residues. CDR3 sequence (DNA): TGTGCCAGCAGTTTATGGGGGACAGGAGAGGGTAGCAATCAGCCCCAGCATTTT. Translated: CASSLWGTGEGSNQPQHF.

The gene calls are TRBV19 and TRBJ1-5; D remains ambiguous. The V gene's germline CDR1 is LNHDA and CDR2 SQIVND (reference sequence). Trimming left V 7 bases short and J 0 bases short, with 13 bases between. This CDR3 contains 15 residues. DNA of the CDR3: TGTGCCAGTATAGGTCCGGACTATAGCAATCAGCCCCAGCATTTT. It is translated as CASIGPDYSNQPQHF. The variable domain in full, with the rest retrieved from reference TRBV19 and TRBJ1-5, is DGGITQSPKYLFRKEGQNVTLSCEQNLNHDAMYWYRQDPGQGLRLIYYSQIVNDFQKGDIAEGYSVSREKKESFPLTVTSAQKNPTAFYLCASIGPDYSNQPQHFGDGTRLSIL.

This chain joins TRBV6-5 and TRBJ1-1, with D uncertain. The CDR3 extends over 13 amino acids. V was trimmed by 5 bases and J by 1 base, leaving 8 bases between them. Germline-derived CDR1 and CDR2 are MNHEY and SVGAGI. The CDR3 reads CASSRQPNTEAFF. In DNA, the CDR3 is TGTGCCAGCAGTCGGCAGCCGAACACTGAAGCTTTCTTT.